This T cell receptor beta chain came from a study of blood T cell repertoires in COVID-19 (dated by TCRdb to about 2020). Regarding the study in general: Recovered participants in ImmuneRACE Cohort 3 were defined by two consecutive negative NP/OP PCR tests, clearance by a healthcare professional, or resolution of symptoms. A freely available public database, intended as a resource for researchers studying the immune response to SARS-CoV-2, is where the repertoires were released. The material from the prospective study consisted of cDNA or gDNA derived from T cells, B-cell-depleted T cells, or PBMCs. Where available, HLA class I and class II types were obtained from metadata supplied by the sample provider rather than from assay-based typing. Samples were obtained from the ongoing ImmuneRACE study (first 160 participants) and from some 1,200 subjects provided by 6 global collaborators. The dataset comprised deeply sampled blood TCRbeta repertoires from subjects exposed to, actively infected with, or recovered from COVID-19. Samples from collaborators originated in the United States, Italy and Spain and spanned both the acute and convalescent phases of COVID-19. A de-identified subject ID, COVID-19 status, age in years and sex were almost always included in the sample metadata. General conclusions and limits of the study: Clinical and demographic metadata were provided uncurated, with the amount varying by source and participant.

The CDR3 measures 15 amino acids from cysteine to phenylalanine. Here the CDR3 DNA is all that survives: 45 bases in frame from base 1. In the germline V gene, CDR1 corresponds to SGHTA and CDR2 to FQGTGA. At the junction V is shortened by 5 bases and J by 2 bases, with 14 bases in between. TCRbeta CDR3 regions were amplified from genomic DNA by means of the immunoSEQ Assay, a bias-controlled multiplex PCR. In the original analysis: The number of nucleated cells in each sample was estimated by amplification of reference gene primers within the assay. Sequence reads were collapsed and filtered to measure the absolute abundance of every unique TCRbeta CDR3 rearrangement. For each sample, productive Simpson clonality was calculated as the square root of Simpson's diversity index over productive rearrangements. Sourced from immuneACCESS, this table was stored by TCRdb with only in-frame sequences that have V and J called. A share of the clones is absent; for the studies checked, an unresolved V gene accounts for under half, and the remainder has no known explanation. V and J calls and clone size are as listed in that table; D and trimming were resolved from the DNA. The sample table contains some 200,000 clones; only one count was recorded for around 90% of them. Clones ranked in the top ten supply approximately 7.3% of the sample.

Enrolling through a virtual design, the prospective study's participants ranged in age from roughly 18 to 89 years and lived across about two dozen United States geographic areas. In the prospective study, participants were assigned to cohorts based on the clinical history participants reported in a screening survey and a study questionnaire. Mobile phlebotomists in the prospective study collected whole blood, serum and a nasopharyngeal or oropharyngeal swab from every participant. Prospective study participants could optionally give additional blood draws and questionnaires over a 2-month period. Blood samples from the prospective study were shipped frozen or at room temperature prior to DNA extraction. Concerning this clone: The antigen it recognizes is unknown. No much larger clonotype is one base removed from it; base qualities were not supplied.

This receptor chain uses TRBV7-3 and TRBJ2-3; the D segment cannot be called with confidence. Input material: PBMCs or T cells enriched from blood (not recorded which). The source is a man aged 30 to 45 in a cohort exposed to, infected with or recovered from COVID-19 (not recorded which). The nucleotide sequence is TGTGCCAGCAGCGCCGGGTCCCGGGTCACAGATACGCAGTATTTT. It codes for CASSAGSRVTDTQYF.